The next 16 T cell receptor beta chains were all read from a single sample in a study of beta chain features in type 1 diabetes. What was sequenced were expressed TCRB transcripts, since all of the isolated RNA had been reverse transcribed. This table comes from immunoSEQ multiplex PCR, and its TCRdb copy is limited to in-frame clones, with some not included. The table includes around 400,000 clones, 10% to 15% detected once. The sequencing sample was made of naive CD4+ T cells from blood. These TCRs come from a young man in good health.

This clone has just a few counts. The CDR3 nucleotides are TGTGCCAGCAGCCCCTTGGGCTCGGCCAAAAACATTCAGTACTTC. Translated: CASSPLGSAKNIQYF. The V and J genes are TRBV9 and TRBJ2-4, with D hard to call. The length of the CDR3 is 15 residues. The V gene's germline CDR1 is SGDLS and CDR2 YYNGEE. The V and J ends lost 4 bases and 1 base respectively, with 12 bases between them.

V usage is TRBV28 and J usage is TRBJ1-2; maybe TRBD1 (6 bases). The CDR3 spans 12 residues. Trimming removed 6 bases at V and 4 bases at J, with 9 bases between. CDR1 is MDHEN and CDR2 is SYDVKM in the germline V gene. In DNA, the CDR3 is TGTGCCAGCAGGCTCAGGGGCTATGGCTACACCTTC. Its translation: CASRLRGYGYTF.

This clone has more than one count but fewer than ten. The CDR3 reads CASSTGPGLAGTKQYF. Here the CDR3 DNA reads TGTGCCAGTAGTACAGGCCCGGGACTAGCGGGAACCAAGCAGTACTTC. The rearrangement links TRBV19 to TRBJ2-7; 13 bases fit TRBD2. V lost 4 bases, J lost 8 bases, and 11 bases stayed unmatched. Germline V gives CDR1 LNHDA, CDR2 SQIVND (reference sequence). The CDR3 consists of 16 residues.

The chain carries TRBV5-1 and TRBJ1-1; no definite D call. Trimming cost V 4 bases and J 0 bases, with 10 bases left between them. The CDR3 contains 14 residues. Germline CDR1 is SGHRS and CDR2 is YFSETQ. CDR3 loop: CASSPEGVNTEAFF. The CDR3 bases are TGCGCCAGCAGCCCGGAGGGAGTGAACACTGAAGCTTTCTTT.

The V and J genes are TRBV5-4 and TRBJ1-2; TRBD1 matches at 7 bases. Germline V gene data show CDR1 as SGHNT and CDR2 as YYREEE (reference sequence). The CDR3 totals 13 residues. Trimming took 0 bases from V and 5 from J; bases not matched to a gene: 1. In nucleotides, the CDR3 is TGTGCCAGCAGCTTGGCAGGGGGTTATGGCTACACCTTC. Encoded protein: CASSLAGGYGYTF.

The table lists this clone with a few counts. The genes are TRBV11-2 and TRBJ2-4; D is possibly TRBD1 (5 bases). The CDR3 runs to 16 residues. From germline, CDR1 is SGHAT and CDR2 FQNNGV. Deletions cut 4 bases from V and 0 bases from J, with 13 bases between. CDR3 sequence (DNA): TGTGCCAGCAGCTCCGACCCCAGGGTAGCCAAAAACATTCAGTACTTC. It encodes CASSSDPRVAKNIQYF.

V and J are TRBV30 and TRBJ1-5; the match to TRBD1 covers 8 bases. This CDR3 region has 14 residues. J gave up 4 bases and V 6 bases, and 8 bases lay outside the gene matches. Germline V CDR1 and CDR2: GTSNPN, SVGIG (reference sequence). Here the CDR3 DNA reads TGTGCCTGTACGACAGGGGTCGGGAATCAGCCCCAGCATTTT. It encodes CACTTGVGNQPQHF. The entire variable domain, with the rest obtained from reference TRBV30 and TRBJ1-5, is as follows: SQTIHQWPATLVQPVGSPLSLECTVEGTSNPNLYWYRQAAGRGLQLLFYSVGIGQISSEVPQNLSASRPQDRQFILSSKKLLLSDSGFYLCACTTGVGNQPQHFGDGTRLSIL.

For the CDR3, the DNA is TGTGCCAGCAGAATAAGGACAGGGGACGAGCAGTACTTC. It translates to CASRIRTGDEQYF. The rearrangement joins TRBV6-1 to TRBJ2-7; 9 nucleotides line up with TRBD1. V lost 6 bases and J lost 5; bases outside the gene matches: 5. In germline, CDR1 is MNHNS, CDR2 SASEGT. This CDR3 has 13 residues.

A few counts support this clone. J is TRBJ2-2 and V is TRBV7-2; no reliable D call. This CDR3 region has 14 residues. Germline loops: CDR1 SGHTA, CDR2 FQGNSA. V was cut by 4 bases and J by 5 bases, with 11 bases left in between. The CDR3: CASSSGVITGELFF. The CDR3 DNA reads TGTGCCAGCAGCTCGGGTGTCATTACCGGGGAGCTGTTTTTT.

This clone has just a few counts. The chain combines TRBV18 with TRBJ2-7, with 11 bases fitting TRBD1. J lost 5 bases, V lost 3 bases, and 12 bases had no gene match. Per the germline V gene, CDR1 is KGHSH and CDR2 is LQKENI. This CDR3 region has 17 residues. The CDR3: CASSPTGPGQGVHEQYF. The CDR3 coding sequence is TGTGCCAGCTCACCCACAGGGCCGGGACAGGGGGTCCACGAGCAGTACTTC.

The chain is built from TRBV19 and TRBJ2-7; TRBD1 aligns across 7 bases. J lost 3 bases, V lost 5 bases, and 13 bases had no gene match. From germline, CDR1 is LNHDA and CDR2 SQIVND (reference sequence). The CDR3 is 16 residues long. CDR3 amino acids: CASSPTGQEVFYEQYF. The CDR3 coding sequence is TGTGCCAGTAGTCCCACCGGACAGGAGGTGTTCTACGAGCAGTACTTC.

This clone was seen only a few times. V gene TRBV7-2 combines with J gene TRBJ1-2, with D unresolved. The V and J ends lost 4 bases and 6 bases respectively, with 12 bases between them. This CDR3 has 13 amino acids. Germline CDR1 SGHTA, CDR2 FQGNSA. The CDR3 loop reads CASSSSPGNGYTF. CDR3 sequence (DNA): TGTGCCAGCAGCTCCAGTCCGGGGAATGGCTACACCTTC.

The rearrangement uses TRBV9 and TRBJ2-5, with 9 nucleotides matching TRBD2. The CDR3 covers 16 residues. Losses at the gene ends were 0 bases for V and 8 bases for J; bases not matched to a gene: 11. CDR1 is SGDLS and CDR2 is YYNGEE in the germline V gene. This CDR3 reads CASSVDSGGSKYTQYF. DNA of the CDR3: TGTGCCAGCAGCGTAGATAGCGGGGGTTCCAAGTATACCCAGTACTTC.

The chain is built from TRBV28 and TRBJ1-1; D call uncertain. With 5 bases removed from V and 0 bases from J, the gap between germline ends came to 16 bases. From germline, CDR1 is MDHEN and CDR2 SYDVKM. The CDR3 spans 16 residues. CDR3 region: CASSGWGGRMNTEAFF. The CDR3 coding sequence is TGTGCCAGCAGTGGCTGGGGAGGCAGAATGAACACTGAAGCTTTCTTT.

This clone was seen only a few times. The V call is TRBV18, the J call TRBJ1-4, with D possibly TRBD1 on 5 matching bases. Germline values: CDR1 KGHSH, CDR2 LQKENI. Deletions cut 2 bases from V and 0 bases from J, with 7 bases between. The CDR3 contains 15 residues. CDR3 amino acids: CASSPGASTNEKLFF. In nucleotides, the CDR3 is TGTGCCAGCTCACCAGGGGCCTCAACTAATGAAAAACTGTTTTTT. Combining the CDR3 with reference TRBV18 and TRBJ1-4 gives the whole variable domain NAGVMQNPRHLVRRRGQEARLRCSPMKGHSHVYWYRQLPEEGLKFMVYLQKENIIDESGMPKERFSAEFPKEGPSILRIQQVVRGDSAAYFCASSPGASTNEKLFFGSGTQLSVL.

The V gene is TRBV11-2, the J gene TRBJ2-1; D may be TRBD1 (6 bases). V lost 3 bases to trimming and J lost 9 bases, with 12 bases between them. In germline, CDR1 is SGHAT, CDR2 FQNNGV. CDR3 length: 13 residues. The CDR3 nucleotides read TGTGCCAGCAGCTTGAGGGGGTCCGGTGAGCAGTTCTTC. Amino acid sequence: CASSLRGSGEQFF.